The clone carrying this T cell receptor (beta chain) showed up just a few times. The data were produced by immunoSEQ multiplex PCR, yet TCRdb's version contains in-frame clones alone and is incomplete. This sample has more than 550,000 clones; roughly 86% occur once, and the top ten carry about 0.0094%. These data come from a study of shared T cell receptors in the human thymus. Germline loops: CDR1 MNHNY, CDR2 SVGAGI (reference sequence). Trimming stripped 7 bases from V and 6 bases from J, with 16 bases between. CDR3 length equals 14 residues. These data were also reused for a study on human thymus T cells. That study reports: Serving as donors were healthy Finnish infants, each of whom was having open corrective surgery for congenital heart defects. Thymus was obtained from resections taken during corrective heart surgery. It looked as if thymic and blood repertoires used V and J genes in a biased way. Related studies noted strongly shared thymic repertoires across unrelated people.

The V and J genes are TRBV6-6 and TRBJ1-5; perhaps TRBD1 as D (6 bases). The sequencing sample was made of thymocytes. This clonotype originated in a boy in the first two years of life with a congenital heart defect. This CDR3 is CASTRVGGGQPQHF. The DNA of the CDR3 is TGTGCCAGCACCCGCGTTGGGGGCGGTCAGCCCCAGCATTTT.